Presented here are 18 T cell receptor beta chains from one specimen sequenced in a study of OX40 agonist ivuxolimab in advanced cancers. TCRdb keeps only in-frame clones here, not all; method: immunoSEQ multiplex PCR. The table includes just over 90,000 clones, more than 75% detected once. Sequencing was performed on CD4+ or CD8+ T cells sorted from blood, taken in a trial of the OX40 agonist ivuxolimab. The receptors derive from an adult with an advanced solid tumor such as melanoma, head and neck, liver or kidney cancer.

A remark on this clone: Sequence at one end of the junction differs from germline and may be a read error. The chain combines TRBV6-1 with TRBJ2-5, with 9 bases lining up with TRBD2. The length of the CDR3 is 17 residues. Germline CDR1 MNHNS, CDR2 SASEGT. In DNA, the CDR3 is TGTGCCAGCAGAGAAGACTGGACTAGCGCGTTCCAAGAGACCCAGTACTTC. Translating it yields CASREDWTSAFQETQYF.

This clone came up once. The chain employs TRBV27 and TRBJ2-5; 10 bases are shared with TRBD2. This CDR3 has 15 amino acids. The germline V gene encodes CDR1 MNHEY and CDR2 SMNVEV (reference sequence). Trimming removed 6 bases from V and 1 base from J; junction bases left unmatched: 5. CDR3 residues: CASRKVAGGQETQYF. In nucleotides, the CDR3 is TGTGCCAGCAGGAAAGTAGCGGGGGGCCAAGAGACCCAGTACTTC.

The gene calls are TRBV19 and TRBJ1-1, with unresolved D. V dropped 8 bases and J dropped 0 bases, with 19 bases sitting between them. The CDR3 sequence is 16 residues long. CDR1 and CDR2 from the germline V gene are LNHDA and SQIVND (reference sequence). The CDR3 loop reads CASSPRGAGLNTEAFF. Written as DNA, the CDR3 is TGTGCCAGTTCCCCTCGGGGAGCGGGTTTGAACACTGAAGCTTTCTTT.

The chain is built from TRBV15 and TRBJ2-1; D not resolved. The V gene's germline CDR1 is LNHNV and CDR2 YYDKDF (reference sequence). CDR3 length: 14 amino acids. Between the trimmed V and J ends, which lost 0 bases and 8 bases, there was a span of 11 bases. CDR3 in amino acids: CATSRDKTMDEQFF. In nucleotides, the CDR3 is TGTGCCACCAGCAGAGATAAAACGATGGATGAGCAGTTCTTC.

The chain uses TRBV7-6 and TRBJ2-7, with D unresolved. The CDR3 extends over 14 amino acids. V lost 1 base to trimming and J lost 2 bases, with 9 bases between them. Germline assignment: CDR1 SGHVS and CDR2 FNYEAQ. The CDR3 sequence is CASSLDVGPYEQYF. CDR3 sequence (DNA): TGTGCCAGCAGCTTAGACGTGGGCCCCTACGAGCAGTACTTC.

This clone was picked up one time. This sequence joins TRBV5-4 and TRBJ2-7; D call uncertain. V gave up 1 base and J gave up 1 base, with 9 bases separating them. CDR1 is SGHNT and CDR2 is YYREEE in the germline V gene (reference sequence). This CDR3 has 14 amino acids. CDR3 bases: TGTGCCAGCAGCTTGTCGGTGATATCCTACGAGCAGTACTTC. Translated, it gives CASSLSVISYEQYF.

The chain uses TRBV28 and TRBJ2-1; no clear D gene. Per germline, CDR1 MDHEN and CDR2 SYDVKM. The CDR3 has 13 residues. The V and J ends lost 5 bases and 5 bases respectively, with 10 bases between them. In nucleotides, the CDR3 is TGTGCCAGCAGTACCGGGCTCCACAATGAGCAGTTCTTC. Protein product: CASSTGLHNEQFF.

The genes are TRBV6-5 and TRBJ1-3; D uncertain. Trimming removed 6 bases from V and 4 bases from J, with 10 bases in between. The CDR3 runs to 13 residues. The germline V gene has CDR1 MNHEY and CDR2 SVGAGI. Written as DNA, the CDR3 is TGTGCCAGCAGCGCATTCATCGGAAACACCATATATTTT. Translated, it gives CASSAFIGNTIYF.

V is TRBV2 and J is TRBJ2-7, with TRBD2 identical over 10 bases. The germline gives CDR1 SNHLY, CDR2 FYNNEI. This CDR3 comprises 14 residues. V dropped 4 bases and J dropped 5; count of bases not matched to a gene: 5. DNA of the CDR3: TGTGCCAGCAGTGGGCTAGCGGGGGTAAACGAGCAGTACTTC. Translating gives CASSGLAGVNEQYF.

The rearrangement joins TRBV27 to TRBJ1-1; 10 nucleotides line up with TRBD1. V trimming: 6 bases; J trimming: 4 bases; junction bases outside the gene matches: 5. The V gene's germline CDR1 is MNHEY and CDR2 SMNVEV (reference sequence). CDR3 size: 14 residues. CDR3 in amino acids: CASRPWTGGTEAFF. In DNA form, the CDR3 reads TGTGCCAGCAGACCATGGACAGGGGGCACTGAAGCTTTCTTT.

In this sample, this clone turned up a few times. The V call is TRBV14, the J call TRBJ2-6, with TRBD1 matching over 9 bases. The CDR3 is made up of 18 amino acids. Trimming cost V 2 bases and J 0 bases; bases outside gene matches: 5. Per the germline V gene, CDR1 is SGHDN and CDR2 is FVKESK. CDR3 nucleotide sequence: TGTGCCAGCAGCCAAAACAGGGGGCTAAACTCTGGGGCCAACGTCCTGACTTTC. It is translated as CASSQNRGLNSGANVLTF.

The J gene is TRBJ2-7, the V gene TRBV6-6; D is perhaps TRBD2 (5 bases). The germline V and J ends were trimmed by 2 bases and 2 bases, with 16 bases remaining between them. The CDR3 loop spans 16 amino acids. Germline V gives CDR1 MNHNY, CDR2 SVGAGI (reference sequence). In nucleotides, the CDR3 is TGTGCCAGCAGTTACAGGGCGGGCGGGTTGACCTACGAGCAGTACTTC. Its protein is CASSYRAGGLTYEQYF.

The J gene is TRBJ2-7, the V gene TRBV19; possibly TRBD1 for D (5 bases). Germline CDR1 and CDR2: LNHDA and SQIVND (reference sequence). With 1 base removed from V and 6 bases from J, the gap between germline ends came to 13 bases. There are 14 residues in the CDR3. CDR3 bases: TGTGCCAGTAGTATAGTTCCTGAAGGGGTCGAGCAGTACTTC. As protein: CASSIVPEGVEQYF.

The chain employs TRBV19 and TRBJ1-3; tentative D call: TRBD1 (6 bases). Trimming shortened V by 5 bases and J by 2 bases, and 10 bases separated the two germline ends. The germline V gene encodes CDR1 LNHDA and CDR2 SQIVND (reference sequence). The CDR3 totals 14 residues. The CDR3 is CASSGRGAGNTIYF. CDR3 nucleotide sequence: TGTGCCAGTAGTGGCAGGGGAGCTGGAAACACCATATATTTT.

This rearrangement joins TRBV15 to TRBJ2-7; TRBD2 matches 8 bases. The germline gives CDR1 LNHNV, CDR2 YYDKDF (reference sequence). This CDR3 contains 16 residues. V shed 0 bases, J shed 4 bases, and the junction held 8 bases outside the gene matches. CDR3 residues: CATSRDQVAGTYEQYF. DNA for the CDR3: TGTGCCACCAGCAGAGATCAGGTAGCGGGAACTTACGAGCAGTACTTC.

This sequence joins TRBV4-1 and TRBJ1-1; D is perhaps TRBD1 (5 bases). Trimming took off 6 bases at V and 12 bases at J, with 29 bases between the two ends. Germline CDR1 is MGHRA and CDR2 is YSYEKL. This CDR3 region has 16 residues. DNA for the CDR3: TGCGCCAGCAGTCCTCCCGGCGATACAGGAAAAGTTAGGACTTTCTTT. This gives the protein CASSPPGDTGKVRTFF.

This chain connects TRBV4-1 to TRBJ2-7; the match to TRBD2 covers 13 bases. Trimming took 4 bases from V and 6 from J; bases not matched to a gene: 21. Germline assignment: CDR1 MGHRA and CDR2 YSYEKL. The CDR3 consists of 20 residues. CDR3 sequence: CASSLQAGTSGTLMVGEQYF. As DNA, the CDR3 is TGCGCCAGCAGCCTGCAGGCCGGGACTAGCGGGACGCTCATGGTGGGCGAGCAGTACTTC.

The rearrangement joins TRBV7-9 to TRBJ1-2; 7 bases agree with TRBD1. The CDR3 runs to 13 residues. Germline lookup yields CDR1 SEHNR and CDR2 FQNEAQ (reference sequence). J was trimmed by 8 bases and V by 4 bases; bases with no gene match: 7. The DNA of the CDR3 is TGTGCCAGCAGCTCTACAGGGGCCCACGGCTACACCTTC. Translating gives CASSSTGAHGYTF.